Below are 16 T cell receptor beta chains sequenced from a single sample in a study of shared clonotypes between healthy human individuals. Produced via immunoSEQ multiplex PCR; TCRdb's table is partial and in-frame only. The sample includes approximately 100,000 clones, 67% seen only once; the top ten take 45% to 50%. The source material was memory CD8+ T cells sorted from blood. Sample subset: CD45RO+ cells pooled with CCR7-negative TemRA cells. The receptors originated from a man younger than 45 in good health.

The gene calls are TRBV11-2 and TRBJ2-1; 9 bases are shared with TRBD1. J lost 7 bases, V lost 0 bases, and 4 bases had no gene match. CDR1 and CDR2 from the germline V gene are SGHAT and FQNNGV. CDR3 length: 15 residues. The CDR3 coding sequence is TGTGCCAGCAGCTTAGAGGGGACAGGGAGGAATGAGCAGTTCTTC. It codes for CASSLEGTGRNEQFF.

This chain links TRBV19 with TRBJ2-1; the match to TRBD2 covers 12 bases. V gave up 1 base and J gave up 3 bases; unmatched junction bases: 4. Germline CDR1 and CDR2: LNHDA and SQIVND (reference sequence). The CDR3 is made up of 17 amino acids. CDR3 loop: CASSIGGTSGYYNEQFF. The CDR3 bases are TGTGCCAGTAGTATAGGGGGGACTAGCGGGTACTACAATGAGCAGTTCTTC.

V and J are TRBV4-3 and TRBJ2-3; a weak D match, TRBD2 (6 bases). The CDR3 runs to 19 residues. Germline values: CDR1 LGHNA, CDR2 YSLEER. The V end lost 1 base, the J end lost 2 bases, and 22 bases lay between the germline ends. DNA for the CDR3: TGCGCCAGCAGCCAAGGTGTCTCAAGTGGTGGGAGGTCCACAGATACGCAGTATTTT. Its translation is CASSQGVSSGGRSTDTQYF.

The chain carries TRBV19 and TRBJ2-7; TRBD1 is a possible D gene (6 bases). CDR3 length: 18 residues. Deletions cut 1 base from V and 2 bases from J, with 21 bases between. From germline, CDR1 is LNHDA and CDR2 SQIVND (reference sequence). CDR3 in DNA: TGTGCCAGTAGTATAGCCGTTATTCGGGACACCTCAGCCTACGAGCAGTACTTC. This encodes CASSIAVIRDTSAYEQYF.

The J gene is TRBJ2-1, the V gene TRBV7-8; the match to TRBD2 covers 12 bases. This CDR3 is 16 amino acids long. Trimming at V came to 5 bases and at J to 9 bases, leaving 11 bases not matched to a gene. CDR1 and CDR2 from the germline V gene are SGHVS and FQNEAQ. CDR3 sequence (DNA): TGTGCCAGCAGCCGGAACCTAGCGGGAGGGCCGGGTGAGCAGTTCTTC. Translating it yields CASSRNLAGGPGEQFF.

This clone came up once. The rearrangement links TRBV15 to TRBJ2-7, with no clear D. This CDR3 contains 16 residues. Looked up from germline, CDR1 is LNHNV and CDR2 is YYDKDF (reference sequence). V lost 0 bases and J 4 bases, leaving 16 bases between the germline ends. This CDR3 reads CATSRDPRSVGYEQYF. The DNA of the CDR3 is TGTGCCACCAGCAGAGATCCTCGAAGCGTGGGGTACGAGCAGTACTTC.

This clone was seen only once. The V and J genes are TRBV5-1 and TRBJ1-1; D is unresolved. Deletions cut 0 bases from V and 0 bases from J, with 9 bases between. CDR1 is SGHRS, CDR2 YFSETQ, per germline. The CDR3 length is 15 residues. CDR3 DNA: TGCGCCAGCAGCTTGGGTTCAGGCATGAACACTGAAGCTTTCTTT. It specifies CASSLGSGMNTEAFF.

In DNA form, the CDR3 reads TGTGCCAGCAGTGTGGTTGGGGTGTCTGAGCAGTTCTTC. It is translated as CASSVVGVSEQFF. V gene TRBV6-5 combines with J gene TRBJ2-1, with D unresolved. Trimming removed 5 bases at V and 9 bases at J, with 14 bases between. Looked up from germline, CDR1 is MNHEY and CDR2 is SVGAGI. This CDR3 has 13 residues.

This clone was detected only a few times. The genes are TRBV7-9 and TRBJ2-1, with 13 bases lining up with TRBD2. Germline trimming cut 5 bases from V and 6 bases from J; bases unmatched to any gene: 4. The CDR3 sequence is 15 residues long. CDR1 SEHNR and CDR2 FQNEAQ come from the germline V gene (reference sequence). CDR3 DNA: TGTGCCAGCAGCATAGGACTAGCGGGAGCCAATGAGCAGTTCTTC. Residues: CASSIGLAGANEQFF. The whole variable domain, remainder taken from reference TRBV7-9 and TRBJ2-1, is DTGVSQNPRHKITKRGQNVTFRCDPISEHNRLYWYRQTLGQGPEFLTYFQNEAQLEKSRLLSDRFSAERPKGSFSTLEIQRTEQGDSAMYLCASSIGLAGANEQFFGPGTRLTVL.

The rearrangement joins TRBV10-3 to TRBJ2-2; 9 bases fit TRBD1. Unmatched junction bases numbered 5, after V lost 4 bases and J lost 2 bases. The CDR3 contains 16 residues. Looked up from germline, CDR1 is ENHRY and CDR2 is SYGVKD. CDR3 loop: CAISGTDRGNTGELFF. CDR3 bases: TGTGCCATCAGTGGAACGGACAGGGGAAACACCGGGGAGCTGTTTTTT.

J is TRBJ2-1 and V is TRBV11-3; D could derive from TRBD1 or TRBD2 (5 bases each). The CDR3 is 19 residues long. Germline CDR1 SGHNT, CDR2 YENEEA. With 0 bases removed from V and 4 bases from J, the gap between germline ends came to 22 bases. The DNA for the CDR3 is TGTGCCAGCAGCTTAGACGGACAAACCCCTTCTCGGGATTACAATGAGCAGTTCTTC. Amino acids: CASSLDGQTPSRDYNEQFF.

This clone was counted many times. This chain links TRBV12-5 with TRBJ2-7, with 14 bases lining up with TRBD2. Unmatched junction bases numbered 14, after V lost 5 bases and J lost 2 bases. This CDR3 has 19 residues. The germline gives CDR1 LGHNT, CDR2 FRNRAP. The DNA of the CDR3 is TGTGCTAGTGGTCCCCCTCCGGGACTAGCGGGAGTTCGGGCCTACGAGCAGTACTTC. Encoded protein: CASGPPPGLAGVRAYEQYF.

This chain links TRBV7-8 with TRBJ2-6; D might be TRBD2 (5 bases). Germline V gene sequence: CDR1 SGHVS, CDR2 FQNEAQ. The CDR3 extends over 18 amino acids. The ends were cut back, 0 bases at V and 0 bases at J, with 12 bases in the middle. CDR3 sequence: CASSLAEGTSSGANVLTF. DNA of the CDR3: TGTGCCAGCAGCTTAGCGGAAGGAACTAGCTCTGGGGCCAACGTCCTGACTTTC.

The J gene is TRBJ1-2, the V gene TRBV6-1; unclear D gene. In germline, CDR1 is MNHNS, CDR2 SASEGT. The CDR3 has 12 amino acids. V gave up 7 bases and J gave up 2 bases, with 8 bases separating them. CDR3 region: CASKSVNYGYTF. CDR3 bases: TGTGCCAGCAAATCAGTCAACTATGGCTACACCTTC.

The rearrangement links TRBV27 to TRBJ1-2; D remains ambiguous. With 2 bases removed from V and 8 bases from J, the gap between germline ends came to 9 bases. The germline CDR1 and CDR2 sequences are MNHEY and SMNVEV (reference sequence). CDR3 length equals 12 residues. The chain's CDR3 is CASSLAGGGYTF. In DNA, the CDR3 is TGTGCCAGCAGTTTAGCCGGCGGCGGCTACACCTTC.

J is TRBJ2-7 and V is TRBV4-1; D is undetermined. The CDR3 consists of 15 residues. Germline CDR1 is MGHRA and CDR2 is YSYEKL. Trimming removed 1 base from V and 4 bases from J, with 14 bases in between. CDR3 amino acids: CASSQGPVLFYEQYF. CDR3 coding DNA: TGCGCCAGCAGCCAAGGGCCAGTCCTCTTTTACGAGCAGTACTTC.